The 20 T cell receptor beta chains given below trace back to one sample, sequenced in a study of beta chain features in type 1 diabetes. Expressed TCRB transcripts were sequenced because the isolated RNA had all been reverse transcribed beforehand. Assay: immunoSEQ multiplex PCR; the TCRdb copy retains only in-frame clones and omits some. The top ten hold 0.08% to 0.09% of the sample, which has about 160,000 clones, over 55% seen once. These receptors have no known antigen. Whole-study results and caveats: TCRB CDR3 length was moderately but significantly reduced in all four CD4+ subsets of Type 1 diabetes patients.

The specimen sequenced was naive CD4+ T cells from blood. The source of these receptors is a man younger than 40 with type 1 diabetes.

This clone was counted only a few times. The rearrangement links TRBV25-1 to TRBJ1-1; 7 positions match TRBD1. CDR3 length: 15 amino acids. The germline V gene encodes CDR1 MGHDK and CDR2 SYGVNS. The V gene end was trimmed by 7 bases and the J gene end by 0 bases; junction bases not matched to a gene: 8. CDR3: CASTPWDSMNTEAFF. CDR3 sequence (DNA): TGTGCCAGCACCCCCTGGGACAGCATGAACACTGAAGCTTTCTTT.

This clone was counted a few times. The chain recombines TRBV29-1 with TRBJ2-5, with D maybe TRBD1 (6 bases). The CDR3 has 12 amino acids. V lost 4 bases and J lost 4, with 10 bases in between. CDR1 is SQVTM, CDR2 ANQGSEA, per germline. CDR3 residues: CSVGRGGETQYF. CDR3 DNA: TGCAGCGTTGGCAGGGGTGGAGAGACCCAGTACTTC.

V is TRBV30 and J is TRBJ1-2, with D hard to call. The ends were cut back, 4 bases at V and 8 bases at J, with 17 bases in the middle. CDR3 size: 13 residues. Germline V gene data show CDR1 as GTSNPN and CDR2 as SVGIG (reference sequence). CDR3 in DNA: TGTGCCTGGACCTTAGACCGAGGATACGGCTACACCTTC. Translation gives CAWTLDRGYGYTF.

This clone was recorded a few times. This rearrangement joins TRBV4-3 to TRBJ2-1; no reliable D call. Trimming removed 5 bases at V and 2 bases at J, with 7 bases between. CDR3 length: 13 amino acids. The germline V gene has CDR1 LGHNA and CDR2 YSLEER. This chain's CDR3 is CASSNEAYNEQFF. DNA for the CDR3: TGCGCCAGCAGCAATGAGGCCTACAATGAGCAGTTCTTC.

The chain uses TRBV30 and TRBJ1-1; D unclear. The germline V and J ends were trimmed by 6 bases and 7 bases, with 18 bases remaining between them. Germline lookup yields CDR1 GTSNPN and CDR2 SVGIG (reference sequence). This CDR3 has 13 amino acids. DNA of the CDR3: TGTGCCTGTCTTGTGGCTGGCTACGGTGAAGCTTTCTTT. It is translated as CACLVAGYGEAFF.

This clone was detected once. The rearrangement links TRBV10-3 to TRBJ2-5; D gene uncertain. The CDR3 is 13 residues long. V was cut by 0 bases and J by 4 bases, with 6 bases left in between. From germline, CDR1 is ENHRY and CDR2 SYGVKD. The CDR3 region has the DNA TGTGCCATCAGTGAGTCTACCCCAGAGACCCAGTACTTC. Translated: CAISESTPETQYF.

This clone was found a few times. The chain carries TRBV30 and TRBJ2-6; D call uncertain. Trimming removed 5 bases at V and 0 bases at J, with 8 bases between. The CDR3 extends over 14 amino acids. Germline V gene data show CDR1 as GTSNPN and CDR2 as SVGIG (reference sequence). The CDR3 DNA reads as TGTGCCTGGCGAGTCCCCTCTGGGGCCAACGTCCTGACTTTC. Amino acids: CAWRVPSGANVLTF.

J is TRBJ2-3 and V is TRBV7-2, with 11 bases that match TRBD2. Germline V CDR1 and CDR2: SGHTA, FQGNSA. There are 18 residues in the CDR3. V was pared by 2 bases and J by 0 bases, with 7 bases of the junction left unmatched. DNA of the CDR3: TGTGCCAGCAGCTTAATGCTAGCGGGGGGCCTAAGCACAGATACGCAGTATTTT. It codes for CASSLMLAGGLSTDTQYF.

This clone was observed once. The chain carries TRBV7-9 and TRBJ2-5, with D possibly TRBD1 on 6 matching bases. CDR3 size: 14 residues. Germline V CDR1 and CDR2: SEHNR, FQNEAQ (reference sequence). The V end lost 2 bases, the J end lost 1 base, and 8 bases lay between the germline ends. CDR3 region: CASSLTGLQETQYF. The CDR3 bases are TGTGCCAGCAGCTTAACAGGGCTCCAAGAGACCCAGTACTTC.

In nucleotides, the CDR3 is TGTGCCAGCCAGGGACATGGTACAGACGTCGAAGCTTTCTTT. Its protein product is CASQGHGTDVEAFF. The chain recombines TRBV2 with TRBJ1-1; weak D call: TRBD1 (6 bases). V was shortened by 8 bases and J by 8 bases, with 21 bases between the two germline ends. CDR1 and CDR2 from the germline V gene are SNHLY and FYNNEI. The CDR3 runs to 14 residues.

The chain recombines TRBV9 with TRBJ2-1; D gene uncertain. Trimming took 3 bases from V and 8 from J, leaving 12 bases between them. This CDR3 contains 13 residues. Germline CDR1 reads SGDLS; CDR2 reads YYNGEE. CDR3 sequence reads: CASSAQVGDEQFF. CDR3 in DNA: TGTGCCAGCAGCGCACAAGTGGGTGATGAGCAGTTCTTC.

This clone turned up a few times. This sequence joins TRBV15 and TRBJ1-1; D is ambiguous. Germline lookup yields CDR1 LNHNV and CDR2 YYDKDF (reference sequence). This CDR3 is built from 18 residues. V lost 1 base, J lost 0 bases, and 18 bases lay in between. CDR3 amino acids: CATSRVLSRSGMNTEAFF. CDR3 DNA: TGTGCCACCAGCAGAGTATTGTCCAGGTCAGGTATGAACACTGAAGCTTTCTTT.

This chain links TRBV4-3 with TRBJ2-5; weak D call: TRBD1 (6 bases). The CDR3 covers 15 residues. The germline CDR1 and CDR2 sequences are LGHNA and YSLEER. V dropped 3 bases and J dropped 2 bases, with 13 bases sitting between them. The CDR3 DNA reads TGCGCCAGCAGCCAGGCAATAGACAGGCAAGAGACCCAGTACTTC. The encoded protein is CASSQAIDRQETQYF.

V is TRBV7-2 and J is TRBJ2-7; D not certain. V lost 1 base to trimming and J lost 0 bases, with 4 bases between them. Germline-derived CDR1 and CDR2 are SGHTA and FQGNSA. CDR3 length: 13 amino acids. The CDR3 nucleotides read TGTGCCAGCAGCTTAGGAGCCTCCTACGAGCAGTACTTC. Translation: CASSLGASYEQYF.

The chain couples TRBV13 to TRBJ1-2, with a tentative D call TRBD1 (6 bases). CDR1 PRHDT and CDR2 FYEKMQ come from the germline V gene (reference sequence). The germline V and J ends were trimmed by 4 bases and 5 bases, with 8 bases remaining between them. The length of the CDR3 is 12 residues. The CDR3: CASSSTGYGYTF. As DNA, the CDR3 is TGTGCCAGCAGCTCCACAGGGTATGGCTACACCTTC.

The chain combines TRBV9 with TRBJ2-1; no clear D gene. Germline V CDR1 and CDR2: SGDLS, YYNGEE. Trimming removed 4 bases from V and 6 bases from J, with 8 bases in between. The CDR3 has 12 residues. CDR3 sequence: CASSPLGNEQFF. The CDR3 region has the DNA TGTGCCAGCAGCCCCCTAGGCAATGAGCAGTTCTTC.

This chain links TRBV9 with TRBJ1-2; D unresolved. V was pared by 0 bases and J by 1 base, with 7 bases between. Germline CDR1 and CDR2: SGDLS and YYNGEE. This CDR3 has 14 residues. The CDR3 reads CASSVDRGNYGYTF. CDR3 in DNA: TGTGCCAGCAGCGTAGATCGGGGTAACTATGGCTACACCTTC. The full variable domain, in which reference TRBV9 and TRBJ1-2 provide the parts outside the CDR3, is DSGVTQTPKHLITATGQRVTLRCSPRSGDLSVYWYQQSLDQGLQFLIQYYNGEERAKGNILERFSAQQFPDLHSELNLSSLELGDSALYFCASSVDRGNYGYTFGSGTRLTVV.

Concerning this clone itself: This CDR3 is also generated by other DNA sequences in the sample. The V and J genes are TRBV7-2 and TRBJ2-7; D is undetermined. The CDR3 length is 11 residues. V lost 5 bases to trimming and J lost 1 base, with 3 bases between them. Looked up from germline, CDR1 is SGHTA and CDR2 is FQGNSA. The CDR3 nucleotides read TGTGCCAGCAGCCCTTCCTACGAGCAGTACTTC. Protein: CASSPSYEQYF.

This chain joins TRBV10-3 and TRBJ2-5; the match to TRBD1 covers 7 bases. The germline CDR1 and CDR2 sequences are ENHRY and SYGVKD. The CDR3 consists of 13 residues. V dropped 5 bases and J dropped 5; count of bases not matched to a gene: 5. The CDR3 is CAISTGQPETQYF. In DNA form, the CDR3 reads TGTGCCATCAGTACGGGACAGCCGGAGACCCAGTACTTC.

This chain links TRBV7-2 with TRBJ2-5; D is unclear. The V gene lost 5 bases and the J gene lost 2 bases, with 9 bases spanning the gap. The CDR3 is 13 amino acids. Germline V CDR1 and CDR2: SGHTA, FQGNSA. The CDR3 reads CASSPTRQETQYF. The DNA of the CDR3 is TGTGCCAGCAGCCCTACGAGACAAGAGACCCAGTACTTC. Based on the CDR3 plus reference TRBV7-2 and TRBJ2-5, the full variable domain is GAGVSQSPSNKVTEKGKDVELRCDPISGHTALYWYRQSLGQGLEFLIYFQGNSAPDKSGLPSDRFSAERTGGSVSTLTIQRTQQEDSAVYLCASSPTRQETQYFGPGTRLLVL.